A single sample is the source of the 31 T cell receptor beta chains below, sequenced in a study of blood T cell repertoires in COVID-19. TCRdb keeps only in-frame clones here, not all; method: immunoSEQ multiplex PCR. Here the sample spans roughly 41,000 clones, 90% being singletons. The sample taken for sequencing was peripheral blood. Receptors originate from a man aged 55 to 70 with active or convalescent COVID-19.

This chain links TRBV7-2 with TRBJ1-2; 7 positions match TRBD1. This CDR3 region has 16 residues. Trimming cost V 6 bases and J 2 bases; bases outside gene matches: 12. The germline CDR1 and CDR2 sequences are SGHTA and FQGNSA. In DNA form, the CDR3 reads TGTGCCAGCAGTTCCACGTCCGGGACAGAGAACTATGGCTACACCTTC. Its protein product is CASSSTSGTENYGYTF.

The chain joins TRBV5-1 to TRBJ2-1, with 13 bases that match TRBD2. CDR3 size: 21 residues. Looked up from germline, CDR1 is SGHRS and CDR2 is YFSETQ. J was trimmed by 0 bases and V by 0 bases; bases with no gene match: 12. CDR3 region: CASSLVGTSGAIPSSYNEQFF. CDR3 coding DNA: TGCGCCAGCAGCTTGGTGGGGACTAGCGGGGCGATCCCGAGCTCCTACAATGAGCAGTTCTTC.

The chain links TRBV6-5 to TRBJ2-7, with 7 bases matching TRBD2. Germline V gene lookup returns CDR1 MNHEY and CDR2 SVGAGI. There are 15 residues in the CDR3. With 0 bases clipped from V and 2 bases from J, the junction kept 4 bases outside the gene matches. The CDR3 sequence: CASSYSSGNPYEQYF. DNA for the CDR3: TGTGCCAGCAGTTACTCGAGCGGGAACCCCTACGAGCAGTACTTC.

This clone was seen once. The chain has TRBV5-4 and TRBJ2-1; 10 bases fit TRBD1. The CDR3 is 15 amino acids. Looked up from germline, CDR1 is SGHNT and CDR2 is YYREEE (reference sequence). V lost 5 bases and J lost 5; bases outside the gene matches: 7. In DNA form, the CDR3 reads TGTGCCAGCAGTTTGACAGGGGGCGCTCACAATGAGCAGTTCTTC. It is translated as CASSLTGGAHNEQFF.

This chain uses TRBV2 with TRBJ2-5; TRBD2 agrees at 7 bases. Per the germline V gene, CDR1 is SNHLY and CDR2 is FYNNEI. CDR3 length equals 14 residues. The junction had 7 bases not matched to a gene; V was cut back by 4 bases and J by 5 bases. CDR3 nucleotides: TGTGCCAGCAGTGCGGGAGGAGGGGAGGAGACCCAGTACTTC. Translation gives CASSAGGGEETQYF. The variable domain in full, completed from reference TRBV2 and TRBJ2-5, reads EPEVTQTPSHQVTQMGQEVILRCVPISNHLYFYWYRQILGQKVEFLVSFYNNEISEKSEIFDDQFSVERPDGSNFTLKIRSTKLEDSAMYFCASSAGGGEETQYFGPGTRLLVL.

The CDR3 DNA reads TGTGCCAGCGGAGGCCCCACCATTCAGTACTTC. Translated: CASGGPTIQYF. This chain links TRBV7-8 with TRBJ2-4; weak D call: TRBD2 (5 bases). This CDR3 is built from 11 residues. V lost 8 bases and J 9 bases, leaving 11 bases between the germline ends. Germline CDR1 reads SGHVS; CDR2 reads FQNEAQ.

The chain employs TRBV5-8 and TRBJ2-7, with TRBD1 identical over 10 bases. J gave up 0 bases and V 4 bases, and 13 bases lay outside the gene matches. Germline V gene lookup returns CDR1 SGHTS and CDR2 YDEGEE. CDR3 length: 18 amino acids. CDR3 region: CASSRDRGPVPGSYEQYF. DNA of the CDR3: TGTGCCAGCAGCCGGGACAGGGGCCCCGTTCCGGGCTCCTACGAGCAGTACTTC.

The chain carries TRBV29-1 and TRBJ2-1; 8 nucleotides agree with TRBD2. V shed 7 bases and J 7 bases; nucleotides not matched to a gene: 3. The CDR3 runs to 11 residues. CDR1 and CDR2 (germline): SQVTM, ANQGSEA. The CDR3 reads CSGGLANEQFF. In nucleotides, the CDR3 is TGCAGCGGAGGACTAGCAAATGAGCAGTTCTTC.

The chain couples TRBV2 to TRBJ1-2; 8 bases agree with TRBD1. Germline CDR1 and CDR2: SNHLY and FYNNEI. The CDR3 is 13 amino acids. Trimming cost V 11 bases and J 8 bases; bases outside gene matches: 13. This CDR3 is CAGKGQAIEGYTF. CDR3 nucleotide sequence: TGTGCCGGCAAGGGACAGGCGATTGAGGGCTACACCTTC.

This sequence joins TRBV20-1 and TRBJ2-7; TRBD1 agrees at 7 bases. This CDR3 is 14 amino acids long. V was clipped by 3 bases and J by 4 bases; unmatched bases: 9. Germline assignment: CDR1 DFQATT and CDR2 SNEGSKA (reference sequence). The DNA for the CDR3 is TGCAGTGCTAGTGTCGACCAGGGGGTGTACGAGCAGTACTTC. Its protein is CSASVDQGVYEQYF.

The CDR3 DNA reads TGTGCCAGCAGTTTAGGACAGGGGAGCAATCAGCCCCAGCATTTT. Protein sequence: CASSLGQGSNQPQHF. V is TRBV28 and J is TRBJ1-5, with 9 bases aligning to TRBD1. The CDR3 runs to 15 residues. The V gene end was trimmed by 2 bases and the J gene end by 1 base; junction bases not matched to a gene: 0. Germline V gene lookup returns CDR1 MDHEN and CDR2 SYDVKM.

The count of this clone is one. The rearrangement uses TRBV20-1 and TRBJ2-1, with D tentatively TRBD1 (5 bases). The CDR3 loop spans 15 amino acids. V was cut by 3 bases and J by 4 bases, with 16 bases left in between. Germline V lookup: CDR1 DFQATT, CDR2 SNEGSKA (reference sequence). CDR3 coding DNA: TGCAGTGCTAGTGGGGCCCCCGACACGTACAATGAGCAGTTCTTC. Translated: CSASGAPDTYNEQFF.

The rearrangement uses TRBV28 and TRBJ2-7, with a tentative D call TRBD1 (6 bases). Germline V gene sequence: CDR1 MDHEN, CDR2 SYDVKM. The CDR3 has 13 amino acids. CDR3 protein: CVTGTRRSYEQYF. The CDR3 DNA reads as TGTGTCACAGGGACCCGACGATCCTACGAGCAGTACTTC.

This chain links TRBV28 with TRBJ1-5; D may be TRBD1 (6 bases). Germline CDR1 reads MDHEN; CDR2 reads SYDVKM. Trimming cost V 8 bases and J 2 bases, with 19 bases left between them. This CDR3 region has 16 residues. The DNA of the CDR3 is TGTGCCAGCGCCCGGGGGGCCAGGGCGGGCAATCAGCCCCAGCATTTT. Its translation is CASARGARAGNQPQHF.

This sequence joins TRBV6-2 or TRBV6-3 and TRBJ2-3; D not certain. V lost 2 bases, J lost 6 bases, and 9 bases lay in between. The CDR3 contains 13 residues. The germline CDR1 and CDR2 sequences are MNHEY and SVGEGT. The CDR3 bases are TGTGCCAGCAGTTACGTTCCCCATGATACGCAGTATTTT. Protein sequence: CASSYVPHDTQYF.

CDR3: CASSLYRVEQYF. The CDR3 DNA follows: TGTGCCAGCAGCCTTTACAGGGTCGAGCAGTACTTC. The J gene is TRBJ2-7, the V gene TRBV11-2; D may be TRBD1 (6 bases). CDR3 length: 12 amino acids. The V gene lost 5 bases and the J gene lost 6 bases, with 11 bases spanning the gap. From germline, CDR1 is SGHAT and CDR2 FQNNGV.

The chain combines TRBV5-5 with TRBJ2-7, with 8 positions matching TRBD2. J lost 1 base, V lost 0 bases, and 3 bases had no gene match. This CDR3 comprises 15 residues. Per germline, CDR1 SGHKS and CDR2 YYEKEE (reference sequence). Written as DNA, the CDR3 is TGTGCCAGCAGCTTGGGAGGCGGGGGGTCCTACGAGCAGTACTTC. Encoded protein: CASSLGGGGSYEQYF.

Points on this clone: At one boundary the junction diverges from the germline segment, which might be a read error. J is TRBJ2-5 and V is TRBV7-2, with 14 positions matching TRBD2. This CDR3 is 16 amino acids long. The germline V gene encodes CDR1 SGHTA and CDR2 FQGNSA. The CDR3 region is CASSSILGLAGGPRDF. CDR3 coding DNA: TGTGCCAGCAGCTCCATTTTAGGACTAGCGGGAGGCCCTCGGGACTTC. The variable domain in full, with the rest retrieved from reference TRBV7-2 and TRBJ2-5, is GAGVSQSPSNKVTEKGKDVELRCDPISGHTALYWYRQSLGQGLEFLIYFQGNSAPDKSGLPSDRFSAERTGGSVSTLTIQRTQQEDSAVYLCASSSILGLAGGPRDFGPGTRLLVL.

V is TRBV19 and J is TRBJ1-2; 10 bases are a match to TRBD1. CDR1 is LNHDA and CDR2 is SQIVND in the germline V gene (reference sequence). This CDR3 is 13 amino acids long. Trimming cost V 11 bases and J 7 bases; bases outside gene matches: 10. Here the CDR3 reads CAVRDRGKSGYTF. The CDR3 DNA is TGTGCCGTACGGGACAGGGGAAAGAGTGGCTACACCTTC.

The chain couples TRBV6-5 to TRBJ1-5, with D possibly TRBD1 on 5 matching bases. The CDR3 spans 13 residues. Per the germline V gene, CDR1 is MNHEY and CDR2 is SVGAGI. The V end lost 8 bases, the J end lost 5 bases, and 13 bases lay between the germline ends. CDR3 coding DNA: TGTGCCAGCGGGGCGGCCCCGGATCAGCCCCAGCATTTT. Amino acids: CASGAAPDQPQHF.

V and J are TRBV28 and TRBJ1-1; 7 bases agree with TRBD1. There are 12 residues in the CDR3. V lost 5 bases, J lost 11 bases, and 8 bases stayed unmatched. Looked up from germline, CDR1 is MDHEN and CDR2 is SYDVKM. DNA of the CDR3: TGTGCCAGCAGTCTTAACAGGGGTAGGGCTTTCTTT. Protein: CASSLNRGRAFF.

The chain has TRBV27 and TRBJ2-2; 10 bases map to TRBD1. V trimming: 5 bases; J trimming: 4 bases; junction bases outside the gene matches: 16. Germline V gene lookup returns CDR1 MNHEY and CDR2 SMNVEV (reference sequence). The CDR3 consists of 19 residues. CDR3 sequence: CASSPDRGRARGVTGELFF. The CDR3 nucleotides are TGTGCCAGCAGTCCTGACAGGGGGCGCGCCCGGGGGGTCACCGGGGAGCTGTTTTTT.

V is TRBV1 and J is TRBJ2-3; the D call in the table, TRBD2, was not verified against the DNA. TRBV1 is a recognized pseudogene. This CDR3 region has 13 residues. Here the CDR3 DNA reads TGCACCAGCAGCCAAGAGACTTGCGGGGCGCAGTATTTT. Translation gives CTSSQETCGAQYF.

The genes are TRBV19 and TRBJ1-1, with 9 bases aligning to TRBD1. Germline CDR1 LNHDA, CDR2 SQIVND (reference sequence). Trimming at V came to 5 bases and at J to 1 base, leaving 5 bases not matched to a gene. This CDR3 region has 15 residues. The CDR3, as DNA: TGTGCCAGTAGTTACGGGACAGGGAAGAACACTGAAGCTTTCTTT. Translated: CASSYGTGKNTEAFF.

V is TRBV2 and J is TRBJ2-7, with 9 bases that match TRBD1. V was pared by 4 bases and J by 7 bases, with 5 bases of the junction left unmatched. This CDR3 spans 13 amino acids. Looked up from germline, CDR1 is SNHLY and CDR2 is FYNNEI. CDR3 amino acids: CASSVGTGLEQYF. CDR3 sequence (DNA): TGTGCCAGCAGTGTGGGGACAGGGCTTGAGCAGTACTTC.

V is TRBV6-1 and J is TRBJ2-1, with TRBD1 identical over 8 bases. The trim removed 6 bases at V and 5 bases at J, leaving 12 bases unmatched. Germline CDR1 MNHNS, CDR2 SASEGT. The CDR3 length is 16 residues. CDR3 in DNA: TGTGCCAGCAGGGAACAGGGGGGCGAGCGCAACAATGAGCAGTTCTTC. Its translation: CASREQGGERNNEQFF.

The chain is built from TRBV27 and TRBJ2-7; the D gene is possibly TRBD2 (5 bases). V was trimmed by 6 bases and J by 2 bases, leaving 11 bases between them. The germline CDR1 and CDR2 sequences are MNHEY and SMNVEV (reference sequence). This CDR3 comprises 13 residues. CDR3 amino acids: CASSWGVTYEQYF. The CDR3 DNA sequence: TGTGCCAGCAGCTGGGGAGTAACCTACGAGCAGTACTTC.

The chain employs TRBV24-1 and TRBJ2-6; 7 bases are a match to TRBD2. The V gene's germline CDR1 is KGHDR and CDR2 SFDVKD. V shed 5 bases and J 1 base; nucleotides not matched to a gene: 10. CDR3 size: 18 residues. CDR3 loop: CATSGSSGSISGANVLTF. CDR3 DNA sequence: TGTGCCACCAGTGGGAGTAGCGGGTCTATTTCTGGGGCCAACGTCCTGACTTTC.

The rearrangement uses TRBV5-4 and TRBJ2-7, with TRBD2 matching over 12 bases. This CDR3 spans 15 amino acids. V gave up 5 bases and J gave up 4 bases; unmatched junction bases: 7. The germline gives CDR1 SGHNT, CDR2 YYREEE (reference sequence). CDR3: CASSRGTSGSYEQYF. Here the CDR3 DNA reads TGTGCCAGCAGTCGCGGGACTAGCGGGTCTTACGAGCAGTACTTC.

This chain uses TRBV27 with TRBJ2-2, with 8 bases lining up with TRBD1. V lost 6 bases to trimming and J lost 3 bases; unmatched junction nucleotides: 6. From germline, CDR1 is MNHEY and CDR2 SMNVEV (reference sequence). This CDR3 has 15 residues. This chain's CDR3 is CASSIRGLYTGELFF. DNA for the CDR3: TGTGCCAGCAGCATCAGGGGGCTATACACCGGGGAGCTGTTTTTT.

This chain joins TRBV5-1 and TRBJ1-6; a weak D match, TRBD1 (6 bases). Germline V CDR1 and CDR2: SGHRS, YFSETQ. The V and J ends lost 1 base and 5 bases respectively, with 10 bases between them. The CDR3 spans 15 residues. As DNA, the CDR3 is TGCGCCAGCAGCTTGAGGACAGCGAATAATTCACCCCTCCACTTT. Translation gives CASSLRTANNSPLHF.